A single sample is the source of the 30 T cell receptor beta chains below, sequenced in a study of STAT5B mutations in CD4+ large granular lymphocyte leukemia. TCRdb's copy holds only in-frame clones and misses some; the assay was immunoSEQ multiplex PCR. The table has just under 4,000 clones, roughly 79% seen once. The sequenced material came from PBMCs. Receptor source: a man aged 55-75 years with CD4+ T-cell large granular lymphocyte leukemia.

The chain has TRBV5-8 and TRBJ1-2; D call uncertain. CDR3 size: 16 residues. V was shortened by 4 bases and J by 8 bases, with 24 bases between the two germline ends. Germline lookup yields CDR1 SGHTS and CDR2 YDEGEE. The CDR3 loop is CASSPESLILGRGYTF. In nucleotides, the CDR3 is TGTGCCAGCAGCCCCGAATCTCTTATCCTCGGACGGGGCTACACCTTC.

The V and J genes are TRBV30 and TRBJ1-6; D perhaps matches TRBD1 (5 bases). Trimming removed 4 bases from V and 6 bases from J, with 10 bases in between. This CDR3 has 13 amino acids. Germline assignment: CDR1 GTSNPN and CDR2 SVGIG (reference sequence). CDR3 amino acids: CAWTGGFNSPLHF. The CDR3 nucleotides read TGTGCCTGGACGGGGGGATTTAATTCACCCCTCCACTTT. Complete variable domain (other parts from reference TRBV30 and TRBJ1-6): SQTIHQWPATLVQPVGSPLSLECTVEGTSNPNLYWYRQAAGRGLQLLFYSVGIGQISSEVPQNLSASRPQDRQFILSSKKLLLSDSGFYLCAWTGGFNSPLHFGNGTRLTVT.

The chain links TRBV7-4 to TRBJ2-1, with no clear D. The CDR3 totals 15 residues. Germline V gene data show CDR1 as SGHVT and CDR2 as SQSDAQ. V gave up 2 bases and J gave up 4 bases, with 12 bases separating them. The CDR3 DNA is TGTGCCAGCAGCTTAATACCGCGTGAATACAATGAGCAGTTCTTC. As protein: CASSLIPREYNEQFF.

The CDR3 coding sequence is TGTGCCAGCAGCCGTGCCGGGGGAGAGACCCAGTACTTC. The encoded protein is CASSRAGGETQYF. The chain joins TRBV11-3 to TRBJ2-5; a possible D gene is TRBD2 (6 bases). Per germline, CDR1 SGHNT and CDR2 YENEEA. Trimming cost V 5 bases and J 4 bases, with 11 bases left between them. The CDR3 loop spans 13 amino acids.

This chain connects TRBV15 to TRBJ2-3, with D maybe TRBD2 (6 bases). CDR3 length equals 15 residues. Trimming left V 4 bases short and J 2 bases short, with 13 bases between. Germline CDR1 LNHNV, CDR2 YYDKDF (reference sequence). DNA for the CDR3: TGTGCCACCAGCACCCGGGACTCCCACACAGATACGCAGTATTTT. Protein sequence: CATSTRDSHTDTQYF.

This clone was picked up a small number of times. The gene calls are TRBV5-1 and TRBJ2-2, with 7 bases fitting TRBD1. The CDR3 extends over 16 amino acids. V gave up 4 bases and J gave up 6 bases; unmatched junction bases: 12. CDR1 is SGHRS and CDR2 is YFSETQ in the germline V gene. CDR3 sequence (DNA): TGCGCCAGCAGCCCGGTGACAGGGTTTGGTGCCGGGGAGCTGTTTTTT. This sequence encodes CASSPVTGFGAGELFF.

This clone was seen a handful of times. V and J are TRBV9 and TRBJ2-1; D is possibly TRBD1 (6 bases). The CDR3 sequence is 14 residues long. Germline CDR1 reads SGDLS; CDR2 reads YYNGEE. Trimming pared 0 bases from V and 6 bases from J, leaving 10 bases between. CDR3 nucleotides: TGTGCCAGCAGCGTAGAGGCAGGGGCCAATGAGCAGTTCTTC. This translates into CASSVEAGANEQFF.

The chain uses TRBV6-1 and TRBJ1-5, with a weak D call TRBD1 (5 bases). In germline, CDR1 is MNHNS, CDR2 SASEGT. CDR3 size: 15 residues. Deletions cut 8 bases from V and 4 bases from J, with 18 bases between. The chain's CDR3 is CASAGRDVQNQPQHF. CDR3 in DNA: TGTGCCAGCGCTGGGCGGGACGTCCAAAATCAGCCCCAGCATTTT.

The rearrangement links TRBV12-5 to TRBJ2-5; D perhaps matches TRBD2 (6 bases). The germline V gene encodes CDR1 LGHNT and CDR2 FRNRAP. Trimming pared 2 bases from V and 1 base from J, leaving 14 bases between. The CDR3 has 16 residues. CDR3 amino acids: CASGLLGEAFQETQYF. CDR3 bases: TGTGCTAGTGGTTTGTTGGGGGAGGCCTTCCAAGAGACCCAGTACTTC. The full variable domain, in which reference TRBV12-5 and TRBJ2-5 provide the parts outside the CDR3, is DARVTQTPRHKVTEMGQEVTMRCQPILGHNTVFWYRQTMMQGLELLAYFRNRAPLDDSGMPKDRFSAEMPDATLATLKIQPSEPRDSAVYFCASGLLGEAFQETQYFGPGTRLLVL.

The J gene is TRBJ2-7, the V gene TRBV7-6, with a possible D match to TRBD1 (6 bases). This CDR3 is 17 amino acids long. The germline V gene has CDR1 SGHVS and CDR2 FNYEAQ. V was cut by 1 base and J by 0 bases, with 16 bases left in between. Here the CDR3 DNA reads TGTGCCAGCAGCTTAGAATATGGGGACAAGAGCTCCTACGAGCAGTACTTC. Encoded protein: CASSLEYGDKSSYEQYF. Full variable domain (rest looked up from reference TRBV7-6 and TRBJ2-7): GAGVSQSPRYKVTKRGQDVALRCDPISGHVSLYWYRQALGQGPEFLTYFNYEAQQDKSGLPNDRFSAERPEGSISTLTIQRTEQRDSAMYRCASSLEYGDKSSYEQYFGPGTRLTVT.

This chain uses TRBV6-5 with TRBJ1-6, with D hard to call. CDR1 MNHEY and CDR2 SVGAGI come from the germline V gene. The V end lost 0 bases, the J end lost 7 bases, and 10 bases lay between the germline ends. This CDR3 is built from 15 residues. CDR3 nucleotide sequence: TGTGCCAGCAGTTACTCGTTGGGGTTCAATTCACCCCTCCACTTT. Its protein is CASSYSLGFNSPLHF.

V and J are TRBV6-6 and TRBJ1-4; 7 nucleotides agree with TRBD1. Germline V gives CDR1 MNHNY, CDR2 SVGAGI (reference sequence). V was pared by 6 bases and J by 4 bases, with 2 bases of the junction left unmatched. CDR3 size: 13 residues. The CDR3, as DNA: TGTGCCAGCAGGGGGACAGTTAATGAAAAACTGTTTTTT. Translated, it gives CASRGTVNEKLFF.

This clone is termed large. J is TRBJ2-1 and V is TRBV5-4; D is possibly TRBD2 (6 bases). The CDR3 length is 16 residues. Between the trimmed V and J ends, which lost 2 bases and 3 bases, there was a span of 15 bases. The germline V gene encodes CDR1 SGHNT and CDR2 YYREEE (reference sequence). The CDR3 protein is CASSFGAGTLYNEQFF. The CDR3 nucleotides read TGTGCCAGCAGCTTCGGGGCGGGGACTCTCTACAATGAGCAGTTCTTC.

The chain recombines TRBV9 with TRBJ2-1, with TRBD2 matching over 8 bases. The V and J ends lost 0 bases and 3 bases, in that order; junction bases with no gene match: 20. The CDR3 is 21 residues long. The germline V gene encodes CDR1 SGDLS and CDR2 YYNGEE. The CDR3 DNA is TGTGCCAGCAGCGTAGTCCCGGGACTGAAAGCGGGGGATGCCTTCTACAATGAGCAGTTCTTC. Amino acids: CASSVVPGLKAGDAFYNEQFF.

The rearrangement joins TRBV4-2 to TRBJ2-7, with TRBD2 identical over 8 bases. Per germline, CDR1 LGHNA and CDR2 YNFKEQ. This CDR3 has 16 residues. J was trimmed by 2 bases and V by 2 bases; bases with no gene match: 8. The CDR3 bases are TGTGCCAGCAGCCAACCCTCTCTAGCGGGCCCCTACGAGCAGTACTTC. Its translation: CASSQPSLAGPYEQYF.

The chain has TRBV5-1 and TRBJ1-6; D is ambiguous. CDR3 length equals 13 residues. Germline V gives CDR1 SGHRS, CDR2 YFSETQ. Between the trimmed V and J ends, which lost 0 bases and 14 bases, there was a span of 12 bases. The CDR3: CASSLVVGRALHF. CDR3 nucleotide sequence: TGCGCCAGCAGCTTGGTTGTCGGCAGAGCCCTCCACTTT.

The genes are TRBV14 and TRBJ2-5; 7 positions agree with TRBD1. CDR3 size: 18 residues. Germline CDR1 is SGHDN and CDR2 is FVKESK. The V and J ends lost 2 bases and 10 bases, in that order; junction bases with no gene match: 22. The CDR3 spells CASSQRFFPKTGTRDQYF. DNA of the CDR3: TGTGCCAGCAGCCAAAGATTTTTCCCCAAGACAGGGACAAGAGACCAGTACTTC.

This chain uses TRBV9 with TRBJ1-4; 7 bases agree with TRBD1. V lost 4 bases, J lost 7 bases, and 10 bases stayed unmatched. In germline, CDR1 is SGDLS, CDR2 YYNGEE. The CDR3 consists of 15 residues. Here the CDR3 DNA reads TGTGCCAGCAGCTTCGAACAGGGGTTGAGTGAAAAACTGTTTTTT. Protein product: CASSFEQGLSEKLFF.

The rearrangement uses TRBV5-1 and TRBJ2-1; 9 nucleotides agree with TRBD2. The CDR3 runs to 17 residues. The germline V gene has CDR1 SGHRS and CDR2 YFSETQ. V was clipped by 0 bases and J by 1 base; unmatched bases: 5. Here the CDR3 DNA reads TGCGCCAGCAGCTTGGCCGCTAGCGGGACTTCCTACAATGAGCAGTTCTTC. This gives the protein CASSLAASGTSYNEQFF.

The V call is TRBV27, the J call TRBJ1-4; the D gene is possibly TRBD1 (5 bases). This CDR3 has 15 residues. The germline gives CDR1 MNHEY, CDR2 SMNVEV (reference sequence). Trimming took off 6 bases at V and 5 bases at J, with 16 bases between the two ends. CDR3 coding DNA: TGTGCCAGCAGATCCCCGGGACGGAAGAATGAAAAACTGTTTTTT. Protein sequence: CASRSPGRKNEKLFF.

This chain connects TRBV20-1 to TRBJ2-7, with D unresolved. Germline lookup yields CDR1 DFQATT and CDR2 SNEGSKA (reference sequence). The V and J ends lost 3 bases and 2 bases respectively, with 5 bases between them. The length of the CDR3 is 11 residues. Here the CDR3 DNA reads TGCAGTGCTAGTCGAACCTACGAGCAGTACTTC. Its protein is CSASRTYEQYF.

J is TRBJ2-5 and V is TRBV5-1; 10 nucleotides match TRBD1. The germline CDR1 and CDR2 sequences are SGHRS and YFSETQ. The CDR3 runs to 15 residues. V lost 2 bases to trimming and J lost 5 bases; unmatched junction nucleotides: 6. This CDR3 reads CASSLGQGGVETQYF. The DNA of the CDR3 is TGCGCCAGCAGCTTAGGACAGGGGGGTGTGGAGACCCAGTACTTC.

The chain links TRBV4-2 to TRBJ1-1, with D unresolved. CDR1 is LGHNA and CDR2 is YNFKEQ in the germline V gene. The CDR3 totals 13 residues. V was clipped by 4 bases and J by 1 base, with 7 bases between them. CDR3 in amino acids: CASSPSENTEAFF. The CDR3 DNA follows: TGTGCCAGCAGCCCTTCGGAGAACACTGAAGCTTTCTTT.

The chain links TRBV18 to TRBJ2-7, with 10 bases matching TRBD1. CDR1 and CDR2 (germline): KGHSH, LQKENI. The junction had 2 bases not matched to a gene; V was cut back by 3 bases and J by 3 bases. The CDR3 is made up of 14 amino acids. The CDR3 spells CASSPGTGVYEQYF. CDR3 nucleotides: TGTGCCAGCTCACCCGGGACAGGGGTCTACGAGCAGTACTTC.

The chain is built from TRBV7-9 and TRBJ2-1; 7 positions match TRBD1. This CDR3 has 14 residues. V shed 6 bases and J 2 bases; nucleotides not matched to a gene: 4. Germline V gene data show CDR1 as SEHNR and CDR2 as FQNEAQ (reference sequence). This CDR3 is CASSVGTAYNEQFF. In nucleotides, the CDR3 is TGTGCCAGCAGTGTCGGGACAGCCTACAATGAGCAGTTCTTC.

This clone was seen more than once but under ten times. This chain uses TRBV27 with TRBJ1-5, with 7 bases aligning to TRBD1. V dropped 4 bases and J dropped 6; count of bases not matched to a gene: 6. The CDR3 has 14 amino acids. CDR1 MNHEY and CDR2 SMNVEV come from the germline V gene (reference sequence). As DNA, the CDR3 is TGTGCCAGCAGTTCCGGGACAGCTCGTCAGCCCCAGCATTTT. Its translation is CASSSGTARQPQHF.

This clone occurred once. The V gene is TRBV11-2, the J gene TRBJ2-7; D is unresolved. CDR3 size: 15 residues. The V end lost 0 bases, the J end lost 2 bases, and 11 bases lay between the germline ends. Germline CDR1 reads SGHAT; CDR2 reads FQNNGV. The chain's CDR3 is CASSLDFYDTYEQYF. In DNA form, the CDR3 reads TGTGCCAGCAGCTTAGATTTTTACGATACCTACGAGCAGTACTTC.

This clone was seen just once. The chain has TRBV7-9 and TRBJ1-5; D perhaps matches TRBD1 (5 bases). Germline lookup yields CDR1 SEHNR and CDR2 FQNEAQ (reference sequence). CDR3 length: 14 amino acids. Trimming removed 5 bases from V and 1 base from J, with 9 bases in between. This CDR3 reads CASSRGGSNQPQHF. CDR3 bases: TGTGCCAGCAGCCGCGGGGGAAGCAATCAGCCCCAGCATTTT.

J is TRBJ1-2 and V is TRBV6-5; 9 bases agree with TRBD1. Germline V lookup: CDR1 MNHEY, CDR2 SVGAGI. The V and J ends lost 2 bases and 7 bases, in that order; junction bases with no gene match: 5. This CDR3 is 14 amino acids long. In nucleotides, the CDR3 is TGTGCCAGCAGTTACACTCCGGGACAGGGTGGCTACACCTTC. Translation: CASSYTPGQGGYTF.

This chain joins TRBV7-8 and TRBJ2-3, with 16 nucleotides matching TRBD2. From germline, CDR1 is SGHVS and CDR2 FQNEAQ. Trimming removed 3 bases from V and 2 bases from J; junction bases left unmatched: 2. This CDR3 has 17 residues. The DNA of the CDR3 is TGTGCCAGCAGCTTCGGGACTAGCGGGGGGGCCACAGATACGCAGTATTTT. Amino acids: CASSFGTSGGATDTQYF.